The present T cell receptor beta chain was sequenced within a study of T cells in Graves' hyperthyroidism and ophthalmopathy. About the study: Peripheral blood samples were taken at initial diagnosis, prior to any treatment.

Uncontrolled infections, other autoimmune diseases, pregnancy or lactation led to exclusion of patients. Amplification yielded TCR beta CDR3 regions, with RNA transcripts as the source. TCR CDR3 underwent first-round RT-PCR with the HTBI primer set. Via MiXCR, TCRdb re-called the multiplex PCR reads, giving one row per CDR3 protein. The sample contains hundreds of thousands of distinct CDR3 sequences, roughly 14% of which appear only once. Findings and caveats of the study: Most thyroid clonotypes expanded above 0.001 were also detected in blood.

This CDR3 is built from 14 residues. V gave up 5 bases and J gave up 7 bases; unmatched junction bases: 2. In this sample, this clonotype turned up a few times. Its antigen remains unidentified. The origin of this receptor is a man between 18 and 29 years old with Graves' ophthalmopathy. Sequencing was carried out using blood. The chain uses TRBV12-3 or TRBV12-4 and TRBJ2-1, with TRBD2 matching 13 bases. The CDR3 coding sequence is TGTGCCAGCAGTATGGGACTAGCGGGAAATGAGCAGTTCTTC. Translating gives CASSMGLAGNEQFF.